The 32 T cell receptor beta chains in this list originate from one sample, sequenced in a study of shared clonotypes between healthy human individuals. Clones were sequenced by immunoSEQ multiplex PCR, and TCRdb holds only the in-frame ones, with some missing. The table includes around 1,900,000 clones, around 93% detected once. In the naive CD8 group, cells lacked CD45RO and were positively selected for CCR7, so terminally differentiated effector memory CD45RA+ cells were left out. Sequencing input: naive CD8+ T cells from PBMCs. These receptors were taken from a man aged 18 to 30 in good health. Some clones in this sample may be carry-over from other donors' samples.

The chain carries TRBV5-8 and TRBJ2-7; 10 positions match TRBD2. Germline trimming cut 0 bases from V and 3 bases from J; bases unmatched to any gene: 3. Germline V lookup: CDR1 SGHTS, CDR2 YDEGEE. The CDR3 length is 15 residues. CDR3 nucleotide sequence: TGTGCCAGCAGCTTGGGACTAGCGGGCTTCTACGAGCAGTACTTC. It encodes CASSLGLAGFYEQYF.

The rearrangement joins TRBV25-1 to TRBJ1-2, with 7 bases lining up with TRBD1. Germline-derived CDR1 and CDR2 are MGHDK and SYGVNS. This CDR3 is built from 14 residues. With V trimmed by 1 base and J by 2 bases, 1 base remained unmatched. In nucleotides, the CDR3 is TGTGCCAGCAGTGAATCAGGGGGGAACTATGGCTACACCTTC. It codes for CASSESGGNYGYTF.

The chain links TRBV6-5 to TRBJ1-1; 9 bases line up with TRBD1. The CDR3 spans 15 residues. J was trimmed by 4 bases and V by 5 bases; bases with no gene match: 8. Germline CDR1 MNHEY, CDR2 SVGAGI. CDR3: CASSAYRGLGTEAFF. The CDR3 bases are TGTGCCAGCAGTGCCTACAGGGGGCTGGGCACTGAAGCTTTCTTT.

The CDR3, as DNA: TGTGCCAGCAGCTTACGGGGGGGAGCTAATGAAAAACTGTTTTTT. It specifies CASSLRGGANEKLFF. The V call is TRBV9, the J call TRBJ1-4; TRBD1 is a possible D gene (5 bases). CDR1 SGDLS and CDR2 YYNGEE come from the germline V gene. The CDR3 length is 15 residues. The V end was cut by 4 bases, the J end by 3 bases, with 13 bases between.

The chain recombines TRBV6-1 with TRBJ2-1; the match to TRBD2 covers 7 bases. CDR1 is MNHNS, CDR2 SASEGT, per germline. Trimming cost V 4 bases and J 0 bases; bases outside gene matches: 6. There are 16 residues in the CDR3. CDR3 DNA: TGTGCCAGCAGTGGGAGCGGGACTTCCTCCTACAATGAGCAGTTCTTC. Translating gives CASSGSGTSSYNEQFF.

In its sample, this clone was seen once. The CDR3 sequence: CASSWGRPYSFYNEQFF. CDR3 DNA sequence: TGCGCCAGCAGCTGGGGACGCCCGTACTCATTCTACAATGAGCAGTTCTTC. The chain combines TRBV5-1 with TRBJ2-1, with D perhaps matching TRBD1 or TRBD2 (5 bases each). Germline loops: CDR1 SGHRS, CDR2 YFSETQ. V lost 3 bases and J 3 bases, leaving 19 bases between the germline ends. The CDR3 loop spans 17 amino acids.

CDR3 loop: CASSLGGTIYEQYF. CDR3 nucleotides: TGTGCCAGCAGCTTAGGCGGTACAATCTACGAGCAGTACTTC. This chain uses TRBV7-2 with TRBJ2-7; unclear D gene. The CDR3 sequence is 14 residues long. Germline values: CDR1 SGHTA, CDR2 FQGNSA. Trimming took off 1 base at V and 3 bases at J, with 10 bases between the two ends.

The V and J genes are TRBV5-1 and TRBJ2-1; D may be TRBD1 or TRBD2 (5 bases each). Germline V gene sequence: CDR1 SGHRS, CDR2 YFSETQ. V gave up 3 bases and J gave up 4 bases, with 17 bases separating them. The CDR3 sequence is 16 residues long. In DNA form, the CDR3 reads TGCGCCAGCAGCTCCGGAACTGGGACGGGATACAATGAGCAGTTCTTC. The encoded protein is CASSSGTGTGYNEQFF.

This clone was seen only once. The chain employs TRBV19 and TRBJ1-5, with a possible D match to TRBD1 (5 bases). Trimming removed 6 bases at V and 1 base at J, with 13 bases between. Per germline, CDR1 LNHDA and CDR2 SQIVND (reference sequence). The CDR3 is 15 residues long. CDR3 protein: CASSQLGGSNQPQHF. CDR3 coding DNA: TGTGCCAGTAGCCAGCTCGGGGGGAGCAATCAGCCCCAGCATTTT.

V is TRBV9 and J is TRBJ2-1; 7 nucleotides line up with TRBD2. J lost 4 bases, V lost 6 bases, and 16 bases had no gene match. The CDR3 has 17 residues. The germline V gene encodes CDR1 SGDLS and CDR2 YYNGEE. The CDR3 DNA sequence: TGTGCCAGCACCAATAAACGGAGCGGGACTACGTACAATGAGCAGTTCTTC. This encodes CASTNKRSGTTYNEQFF.

A word on this clone: Within the sample, other DNA sequences also encode this same CDR3. The J gene is TRBJ1-1, the V gene TRBV27, with a weak D call TRBD1 (5 bases). This CDR3 spans 14 amino acids. V lost 5 bases, J lost 4 bases, and 14 bases lay in between. The germline CDR1 and CDR2 sequences are MNHEY and SMNVEV (reference sequence). This CDR3 is CASSLRGMGTEAFF. The CDR3 DNA follows: TGTGCCAGCAGTCTCCGGGGGATGGGCACTGAAGCTTTCTTT.

This rearrangement joins TRBV30 to TRBJ2-5, with 8 bases that match TRBD2. The CDR3 is 14 amino acids. Germline V gene data show CDR1 as GTSNPN and CDR2 as SVGIG (reference sequence). With 0 bases clipped from V and 5 bases from J, the junction kept 5 bases outside the gene matches. CDR3 residues: CAWSVASGYETQYF. DNA for the CDR3: TGTGCCTGGAGTGTCGCTAGCGGGTATGAGACCCAGTACTTC. Based on the CDR3 plus reference TRBV30 and TRBJ2-5, the full variable domain is SQTIHQWPATLVQPVGSPLSLECTVEGTSNPNLYWYRQAAGRGLQLLFYSVGIGQISSEVPQNLSASRPQDRQFILSSKKLLLSDSGFYLCAWSVASGYETQYFGPGTRLLVL.

The rearrangement joins TRBV4-1 to TRBJ2-5, with D unclear. This CDR3 has 15 amino acids. The germline V gene has CDR1 MGHRA and CDR2 YSYEKL. Trimming cost V 0 bases and J 5 bases, with 13 bases left between them. This CDR3 reads CASSQDESVGETQYF. The CDR3 region has the DNA TGCGCCAGCAGCCAAGATGAGAGCGTGGGGGAGACCCAGTACTTC.

The V gene is TRBV4-1, the J gene TRBJ2-5; a weak D match, TRBD1 (6 bases). The V end lost 5 bases, the J end lost 1 base, and 20 bases lay between the germline ends. Looked up from germline, CDR1 is MGHRA and CDR2 is YSYEKL. The CDR3 is made up of 17 amino acids. The CDR3 nucleotides read TGCGCCAGCAGCGCCTCAAACCCCCCCAGGGGCCAAGAGACCCAGTACTTC. It specifies CASSASNPPRGQETQYF.

V usage is TRBV5-4 and J usage is TRBJ2-5; TRBD1 might be the D (6 bases). The CDR3 has 16 residues. The V gene's germline CDR1 is SGHNT and CDR2 YYREEE (reference sequence). Trimming took off 2 bases at V and 1 base at J, with 15 bases between the two ends. The CDR3 nucleotides are TGTGCCAGCAGCTTAGATTTGGCAGGGGTCCAAGAGACCCAGTACTTC. Translating it yields CASSLDLAGVQETQYF. The full variable domain, its missing parts supplied by reference TRBV5-4 and TRBJ2-5, is ETGVTQSPTHLIKTRGQQVTLRCSSQSGHNTVSWYQQALGQGPQFIFQYYREEENGRGNFPPRFSGLQFPNYSSELNVNALELDDSALYLCASSLDLAGVQETQYFGPGTRLLVL.

V and J are TRBV13 and TRBJ1-3; perhaps TRBD1 as D (5 bases). The V end lost 5 bases, the J end lost 3 bases, and 11 bases lay between the germline ends. The CDR3 spans 14 residues. Per the germline V gene, CDR1 is PRHDT and CDR2 is FYEKMQ (reference sequence). The CDR3 DNA reads as TGTGCCAGCAGCCCTCAGGGAAGTGGAAACACCATATATTTT. Its protein product is CASSPQGSGNTIYF.

This chain joins TRBV28 and TRBJ2-3; D possibly uses TRBD1 or TRBD2 (6 bases each). V dropped 3 bases and J dropped 5 bases, with 18 bases sitting between them. Per the germline V gene, CDR1 is MDHEN and CDR2 is SYDVKM. The CDR3 loop spans 16 amino acids. CDR3: CASSFHPHREVDTQYF. CDR3 nucleotides: TGTGCCAGCAGTTTCCACCCCCACAGGGAGGTAGATACGCAGTATTTT.

This chain uses TRBV5-1 with TRBJ2-7; no reliable D call. Trimming pared 4 bases from V and 0 bases from J, leaving 11 bases between. From germline, CDR1 is SGHRS and CDR2 YFSETQ. The CDR3 totals 14 residues. In DNA, the CDR3 is TGCGCCAGCAGCCCTGCGCGAGGCTCCTACGAGCAGTACTTC. This sequence encodes CASSPARGSYEQYF. The full variable domain, rest sourced from reference TRBV5-1 and TRBJ2-7, is KAGVTQTPRYLIKTRGQQVTLSCSPISGHRSVSWYQQTPGQGLQFLFEYFSETQRNKGNFPGRFSGRQFSNSRSEMNVSTLELGDSALYLCASSPARGSYEQYFGPGTRLTVT.

The rearrangement links TRBV5-1 to TRBJ2-2; D remains ambiguous. The CDR3 covers 15 residues. V lost 0 bases to trimming and J lost 4 bases, with 10 bases between them. CDR1 is SGHRS, CDR2 YFSETQ, per germline. The CDR3 spells CASSLEELPTGELFF. CDR3 bases: TGCGCCAGCAGCTTGGAAGAACTTCCCACCGGGGAGCTGTTTTTT.

This chain connects TRBV9 to TRBJ1-1; D is uncertain. Trimming shortened V by 4 bases and J by 0 bases, and 10 bases separated the two germline ends. Germline-derived CDR1 and CDR2 are SGDLS and YYNGEE. The CDR3 is 14 amino acids. In nucleotides, the CDR3 is TGTGCCAGCAGCTCTCGTGGGCTGAACACTGAAGCTTTCTTT. Translation: CASSSRGLNTEAFF.

The J gene is TRBJ1-3, the V gene TRBV29-1, with D tentatively TRBD1 (5 bases). V was trimmed by 6 bases and J by 3 bases, leaving 15 bases between them. The CDR3 is 14 residues long. Germline-derived CDR1 and CDR2 are SQVTM and ANQGSEA. CDR3 amino acids: CSVRGEKLGNTIYF. CDR3 coding DNA: TGCAGCGTGAGAGGGGAAAAACTTGGAAACACCATATATTTT.

The chain has TRBV29-1 and TRBJ1-1; TRBD1 agrees at 10 bases. Germline-derived CDR1 and CDR2 are SQVTM and ANQGSEA. The junction had 6 bases not matched to a gene; V was cut back by 7 bases and J by 4 bases. The CDR3 consists of 13 residues. The CDR3 is CSERQGAGTEAFF. CDR3 bases: TGCAGCGAAAGACAGGGGGCCGGCACTGAAGCTTTCTTT.

V usage is TRBV9 and J usage is TRBJ1-1; TRBD1 agrees at 10 bases. The CDR3 has 15 amino acids. Germline CDR1 SGDLS, CDR2 YYNGEE. V dropped 4 bases and J dropped 4; count of bases not matched to a gene: 7. The CDR3 DNA is TGTGCCAGCAGCTACAACCGGGACAGGGGCACTGAAGCTTTCTTT. Translating gives CASSYNRDRGTEAFF.

This CDR3 reads CASSQNPGQGRETQYF. CDR3 nucleotide sequence: TGTGCCAGCAGTCAAAACCCGGGACAGGGGAGGGAGACCCAGTACTTC. The chain couples TRBV27 to TRBJ2-5, with 10 bases identical to TRBD1. CDR1 is MNHEY and CDR2 is SMNVEV in the germline V gene (reference sequence). This CDR3 spans 16 amino acids. Losses at the gene ends were 5 bases for V and 5 bases for J; bases not matched to a gene: 11.

The chain employs TRBV5-1 and TRBJ1-1, with 7 bases that match TRBD1. This CDR3 contains 17 residues. CDR1 SGHRS and CDR2 YFSETQ come from the germline V gene. V dropped 0 bases and J dropped 0; count of bases not matched to a gene: 8. CDR3 bases: TGCGCCAGCAGCTTGGTCTCTCTGGGACAGATGAACACTGAAGCTTTCTTT. This codes for CASSLVSLGQMNTEAFF.

This chain joins TRBV5-6 and TRBJ2-7, with D perhaps matching TRBD1 (6 bases). Germline CDR1 reads SGHDT; CDR2 reads YYEEEE. The V end was cut by 1 base, the J end by 0 bases, with 23 bases between. The CDR3 extends over 19 amino acids. The DNA for the CDR3 is TGTGCCAGCAGCTTGCGACAGGAGAGTCCTACTATGAGCTCCTACGAGCAGTACTTC. Residues: CASSLRQESPTMSSYEQYF. Full variable domain (remainder filled in from reference TRBV5-6 and TRBJ2-7): DAGVTQSPTHLIKTRGQQVTLRCSPKSGHDTVSWYQQALGQGPQFIFQYYEEEERQRGNFPDRFSGHQFPNYSSELNVNALLLGDSALYLCASSLRQESPTMSSYEQYFGPGTRLTVT.

There are a few counts of this clone. The J gene is TRBJ2-1, the V gene TRBV4-1, with D hard to call. Germline CDR1 and CDR2: MGHRA and YSYEKL. Deletions cut 3 bases from V and 8 bases from J, with 14 bases between. The CDR3 loop spans 14 amino acids. CDR3 nucleotides: TGCGCCAGCAGCCAGGCCGGACCATGGGATGAGCAGTTCTTC. The encoded protein is CASSQAGPWDEQFF.

The rearrangement joins TRBV15 to TRBJ2-7, with no clear D. Trimming left V 1 base short and J 1 base short, with 8 bases between. Germline V gives CDR1 LNHNV, CDR2 YYDKDF (reference sequence). The CDR3 spans 14 residues. The DNA of the CDR3 is TGTGCCACCAGCAGAGCAGACGCTTCCTACGAGCAGTACTTC. Translated, it gives CATSRADASYEQYF.

This rearrangement joins TRBV6-6 to TRBJ2-1; 10 bases line up with TRBD2. The CDR3 covers 16 residues. V trimming: 6 bases; J trimming: 8 bases; junction bases outside the gene matches: 13. CDR1 and CDR2 (germline): MNHNY, SVGAGI (reference sequence). As DNA, the CDR3 is TGTGCCAGCAGCCCCAATCTAGCGGGAGTTACCCATGAGCAGTTCTTC. Translated, it gives CASSPNLAGVTHEQFF.

This chain links TRBV13 with TRBJ2-5; 15 bases agree with TRBD2. The CDR3 sequence is 17 residues long. CDR1 PRHDT and CDR2 FYEKMQ come from the germline V gene (reference sequence). J was trimmed by 2 bases and V by 4 bases; bases with no gene match: 5. The CDR3 DNA follows: TGTGCCAGCAGCTCCGGACTAGCGGGAGGGCCGCAAGAGACCCAGTACTTC. It codes for CASSSGLAGGPQETQYF. Looking up the rest from reference TRBV13 and TRBJ2-5 gives the full variable domain: AAGVIQSPRHLIKEKRETATLKCYPIPRHDTVYWYQQGPGQDPQFLISFYEKMQSDKGSIPDRFSAQQFSDYHSELNMSSLELGDSALYFCASSSGLAGGPQETQYFGPGTRLLVL.

The J gene is TRBJ2-2, the V gene TRBV27, with 9 positions matching TRBD1. The CDR3 has 17 amino acids. Germline assignment: CDR1 MNHEY and CDR2 SMNVEV (reference sequence). V dropped 0 bases and J dropped 4; count of bases not matched to a gene: 6. The CDR3 nucleotides read TGTGCCAGCAGTTTATCGCCCGGGACAGGGAGCACCGGGGAGCTGTTTTTT. This sequence encodes CASSLSPGTGSTGELFF.

Note on this clone: The junction does not match germline at one end; this may be a read error. The J gene is TRBJ1-2, the V gene TRBV28; D gene uncertain. Looked up from germline, CDR1 is MDHEN and CDR2 is SYDVKM. The CDR3 runs 15 residues. The CDR3 protein is CASKTPDLPLDGYTF. DNA for the CDR3: TGTGCCAGCAAAACACCGGACCTGCCCCTCGATGGTTACACCTTC.